The present T cell receptor (beta chain) was sequenced within a study of shared clonotypes between healthy human individuals. TCRdb keeps only in-frame clones here, not all; method: immunoSEQ multiplex PCR. Here the sample spans approximately 530,000 clones, 95% to 97% being singletons. Findings and limits, study-wide: Represented diversity (both genetic and exposure-history) was limited by the small number of donors.

The CDR3 is 18 residues long. Germline values: CDR1 MNHEY, CDR2 SMNVEV (reference sequence). V lost 5 bases and J lost 6; bases outside the gene matches: 11. A remark on this clone: Its target is not known.

Caucasian adults living in Nashville, Tennessee, provided all samples. The split of CD4+ cells yielded CD45RA+ naive and CD45RA-negative memory subsets. The chain has TRBV27 and TRBJ2-2; 14 positions agree with TRBD2. Specimen: naive CD4+ T cells sorted from blood. Subset indicated: CD45RA+ positively selected. This receptor was identified in a woman aged 25 to 39 in good health. The CDR3 here is CASSTNPPGLAGAGELFF. CDR3 DNA: TGTGCCAGCAGTACAAATCCCCCGGGACTAGCGGGAGCCGGGGAGCTGTTTTTT.